This is a list of T cell receptor beta chains from one sample in a study of blood T cell repertoires in COVID-19. Produced via immunoSEQ multiplex PCR; TCRdb's table is partial and in-frame only. Among almost 300,000 clones listed, about 87% were seen once. Sequenced input: peripheral blood. Receptors were obtained from a man between 65 and 85 years old with acute or convalescent COVID-19. Each CDR3 is given with its conserved first and last residue. D genes are given only for firm matches. Size is stated for part of the rows, as once, few or many counts, or as a class when the clone is expanded.

V gene,D gene,clone size,J gene,CDR3 protein,CDR3 DNA
TRBV2,NA,NA,TRBJ1-1,CASSVSFSGHRPGFAEAFF,TGTGCCAGCAGTGTTTCGTTCTCGGGACACCGGCCGGGATTCGCTGAAGCTTTCTTT
TRBV4-3,NA,NA,TRBJ2-1,CASSQDLGYEQFF,TGCGCCAGCAGCCAAGATCTGGGCTATGAGCAGTTCTTC
TRBV19,NA,NA,TRBJ2-2,CASKGDILHTGELFF,TGTGCCAGTAAAGGCGACATCCTACACACCGGGGAGCTGTTTTTT
TRBV5-4,TRBD2,NA,TRBJ2-5,CASSLASSGGWGETQYF,TGTGCCAGCAGCTTGGCGTCTAGCGGCGGGTGGGGGGAGACCCAGTACTTC
TRBV10-2,NA,NA,TRBJ2-7,CASSESTGPYEQYF,TGCGCCAGCAGTGAGTCTACAGGGCCCTACGAGCAGTACTTC
TRBV10-3,TRBD1,once,TRBJ2-5,CAISESLSGTGGFETQYF,TGTGCCATCAGTGAGTCTTTATCCGGGACAGGGGGCTTTGAGACCCAGTACTTC
TRBV5-1,TRBD2,NA,TRBJ2-3,CASSVGLAGGLTDTQYF,TGCGCCAGCAGCGTAGGACTAGCGGGGGGCCTAACAGATACGCAGTATTTT
TRBV10-3,TRBD1,NA,TRBJ1-1,CAMGQGETEAFF,TGTGCCATGGGACAGGGGGAGACTGAAGCTTTCTTT
TRBV7-2,TRBD1,NA,TRBJ1-6,CASSPQTGNSPLHF,TGTGCCAGCAGCCCCCAGACAGGGAATTCACCCCTCCACTTT
TRBV6-2/TRBV6-3,NA,NA,TRBJ1-5,CASSYTRYNQPQHF,TGTGCCAGCAGTTATACCAGGTACAATCAGCCCCAGCATTTT
TRBV24-1,TRBD2,NA,TRBJ2-1,CATSDGGGLNEQFF,TGTGCCACCAGTGATGGGGGGGGATTGAATGAGCAGTTCTTC
TRBV11-2,TRBD1,few,TRBJ2-5,CASSRLQGAILETQYF,TGTGCCAGCAGCCGACTACAGGGGGCTATTTTGGAGACCCAGTACTTC
TRBV28,NA,NA,TRBJ2-7,CASSLTGEQYF,TGTGCCAGCAGTTTAACGGGGGAGCAGTACTTC
TRBV5-6,TRBD2,NA,TRBJ2-1,CASSKGTSGDYNEQFF,TGTGCCAGCAGCAAAGGGACTAGCGGAGACTACAATGAGCAGTTCTTC
TRBV7-2,NA,NA,TRBJ1-6,CASSPRPGGEPLHF,TGTGCCAGCAGCCCCCGTCCGGGGGGTGAGCCCCTCCACTTT
TRBV5-1,TRBD1,NA,TRBJ1-1,CASSFRTGMNTEAFF,TGCGCCAGCAGCTTTAGGACAGGGATGAACACTGAAGCTTTCTTT
TRBV6-5,NA,once,TRBJ1-6,CASSTSGDSPLHF,TGTGCCAGCAGCACTTCAGGGGATTCACCCCTCCACTTT
TRBV27,NA,NA,TRBJ1-6,CASSDSQWGSPLHF,TGTGCCAGCTCGGACAGCCAGTGGGGTTCACCCCTCCACTTT
TRBV15,NA,NA,TRBJ1-2,CATSRDGAAFYGYTF,TGTGCCACCAGCAGAGACGGAGCCGCCTTCTATGGCTACACCTTC
TRBV12-5,NA,NA,TRBJ2-1,CASGLLQGSYNEQFF,TGTGCTAGTGGTTTGTTACAGGGTTCCTACAATGAGCAGTTCTTC
TRBV5-1,NA,NA,TRBJ1-4,CASSLASTPGLYNEKLFF,TGCGCCAGCAGCTTGGCATCCACTCCGGGTCTTTATAATGAAAAACTGTTTTTT
TRBV5-1,TRBD2,NA,TRBJ2-3,CASSSGTSEADTQYF,TGCGCCAGCAGCTCAGGGACTAGCGAGGCAGATACGCAGTATTTT
TRBV7-2,NA,NA,TRBJ2-3,CASSPDSLGTDTQYF,TGTGCCAGCAGCCCCGATAGTCTCGGCACAGATACGCAGTATTTT
TRBV2,NA,once,TRBJ1-2,CASSEAENYGYTF,TGTGCCAGCAGTGAGGCAGAAAACTATGGCTACACCTTC
TRBV25-1,NA,NA,TRBJ1-1,CASSELGTRGTTEAFF,TGTGCCAGCAGTGAATTAGGAACCCGGGGAACCACTGAAGCTTTCTTT
TRBV7-2,TRBD1,few,TRBJ1-5,CASSDRDRGRGQPQHF,TGTGCCAGCAGCGACAGGGACAGGGGGCGCGGTCAGCCCCAGCATTTT
TRBV15,NA,NA,TRBJ2-7,CATSRDRRGEQYF,TGTGCCACCAGCAGAGATAGAAGGGGGGAGCAGTACTTC
TRBV11-2,TRBD1,NA,TRBJ1-2,CASSPGTGIKHYGYTF,TGTGCCAGCAGCCCTGGGACAGGGATTAAGCACTATGGCTACACCTTC
TRBV20-1,NA,NA,TRBJ2-2,CSASAAGGANTGELFF,TGCAGTGCTAGTGCTGCGGGTGGAGCGAACACCGGGGAGCTGTTTTTT
TRBV5-1,NA,NA,TRBJ2-2,CASSPGATANTGELFF,TGCGCCAGCAGTCCAGGGGCGACCGCGAACACCGGGGAGCTGTTTTTT
TRBV5-1,TRBD2,NA,TRBJ2-1,CASSSRSSGSSYNEQFF,TGCGCCAGCAGCTCCCGGAGCAGCGGGAGCTCTTACAATGAGCAGTTCTTC
TRBV28,TRBD2,NA,TRBJ2-7,CASSFPGGPGLAGGGSYEQYF,TGTGCCAGCAGTTTCCCCGGCGGACCGGGACTAGCGGGAGGAGGGAGCTACGAGCAGTACTTC
TRBV7-8,NA,NA,TRBJ2-7,CASSLGGDLYEQYF,TGTGCCAGCAGCTTAGGGGGGGACCTTTACGAGCAGTACTTC
TRBV5-1,NA,NA,TRBJ2-3,CASNWGGGRTDTQYF,TGCGCCAGCAATTGGGGAGGGGGAAGAACAGATACGCAGTATTTT
TRBV24-1,NA,NA,TRBJ1-1,CATSDTLRGGRNTEAFF,TGTGCCACCAGTGATACCCTCCGCGGGGGTAGGAACACTGAAGCTTTCTTT
TRBV19,NA,NA,TRBJ1-6,CASSRSSSGSYNSPLHF,TGTGCCAGTAGTAGGTCTTCCAGCGGCTCCTATAATTCACCCCTCCACTTT
TRBV29-1,NA,NA,TRBJ2-7,CSVEVAGPEQYF,TGCAGCGTTGAAGTCGCAGGGCCCGAGCAGTACTTC
TRBV30,NA,NA,TRBJ1-6,CAWSDEGAWSSPLHF,TGTGCCTGGAGTGACGAGGGTGCCTGGAGTTCACCCCTCCACTTT
TRBV11-2,NA,NA,TRBJ2-7,CASSLTQGPRTYEQYF,TGTGCCAGCAGCTTAACCCAGGGCCCAAGGACCTACGAGCAGTACTTC
TRBV6-1,NA,NA,TRBJ1-6,CASSEQGRGVVYNSPLHF,TGTGCCAGCAGTGAACAGGGCAGGGGAGTAGTCTATAATTCACCCCTCCACTTT
TRBV12-3/TRBV12-4,TRBD2,NA,TRBJ2-5,CASGLAGAETQYF,TGTGCCAGCGGACTAGCGGGAGCAGAGACCCAGTACTTC
TRBV9,TRBD1,NA,TRBJ2-5,CASSSRGLNQETQYF,TGTGCCAGCAGCTCTAGGGGGCTAAACCAAGAGACCCAGTACTTC
TRBV20-1,NA,NA,TRBJ1-4,CSGGNNEKLFF,TGCAGTGGCGGGAATAATGAAAAACTGTTTTTT
TRBV2,NA,NA,TRBJ2-7,CAAQGRFSYEQYF,TGTGCCGCTCAAGGCAGGTTCTCCTACGAGCAGTACTTC
TRBV28,NA,NA,TRBJ1-2,CASIREGSGYTF,TGTGCCAGCATCCGGGAGGGTAGTGGCTACACCTTC
TRBV29-1,NA,NA,TRBJ2-5,CSVENALQETQYF,TGCAGCGTTGAGAACGCGCTCCAAGAGACCCAGTACTTC
TRBV5-4,NA,NA,TRBJ1-2,CASSLFGGISYGYTF,TGTGCCAGCAGCTTGTTTGGGGGCATAAGCTATGGCTACACCTTC
TRBV7-2,TRBD1,NA,TRBJ2-2,CASNLGQTGELFF,TGTGCCAGCAACCTGGGACAGACCGGGGAGCTGTTTTTT
TRBV15,TRBD2,NA,TRBJ2-1,CATSRDWGGGGNEQFF,TGTGCCACCAGCAGAGATTGGGGGGGAGGAGGGAATGAGCAGTTCTTC
TRBV18,NA,NA,TRBJ1-5,CASSPDSLTWHF,TGTGCCAGCTCACCCGACAGCCTGACTTGGCATTTT
TRBV5-4,NA,NA,TRBJ2-4,CASSSMTGEGENIQYF,TGTGCCAGCAGCTCAATGACAGGGGAGGGGGAAAACATTCAGTACTTC
TRBV9,TRBD2,once,TRBJ2-1,CASSVASGGSGGEQFF,TGTGCCAGCAGCGTAGCCAGCGGGGGGAGTGGGGGTGAGCAGTTCTTC
TRBV7-2,TRBD2,once,TRBJ2-2,CASSPRGGVTGELFF,TGTGCCAGCAGCCCGCGGGGGGGCGTCACCGGGGAGCTGTTTTTT
TRBV28,TRBD1,NA,TRBJ2-3,CASSSPTGGPFSTDTQYF,TGTGCCAGCAGTTCCCCGACAGGGGGACCTTTTAGCACAGATACGCAGTATTTT
TRBV7-2,TRBD1,NA,TRBJ2-1,CASSPPPTGWNEQFF,TGTGCCAGCAGCCCCCCCCCGACAGGGTGGAATGAGCAGTTCTTC
TRBV7-2,NA,few,TRBJ1-2,CASSLDGYGYTF,TGTGCCAGCAGCTTAGACGGGTATGGCTACACCTTC
TRBV29-1,TRBD1,NA,TRBJ1-2,CSVEVQGTYYGYTF,TGCAGCGTTGAAGTACAGGGGACTTACTATGGCTACACCTTC